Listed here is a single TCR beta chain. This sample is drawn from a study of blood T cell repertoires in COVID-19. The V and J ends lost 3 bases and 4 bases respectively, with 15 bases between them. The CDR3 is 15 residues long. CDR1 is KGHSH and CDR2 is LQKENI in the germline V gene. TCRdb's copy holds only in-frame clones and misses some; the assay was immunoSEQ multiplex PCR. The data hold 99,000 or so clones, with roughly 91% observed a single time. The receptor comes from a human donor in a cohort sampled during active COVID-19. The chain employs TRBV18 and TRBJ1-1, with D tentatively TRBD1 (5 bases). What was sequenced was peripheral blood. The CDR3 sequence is CASSPIGDDGTEAFF. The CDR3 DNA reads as TGTGCCAGCTCACCGATAGGGGATGACGGCACTGAAGCTTTCTTT. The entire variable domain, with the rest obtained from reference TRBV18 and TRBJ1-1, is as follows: NAGVMQNPRHLVRRRGQEARLRCSPMKGHSHVYWYRQLPEEGLKFMVYLQKENIIDESGMPKERFSAEFPKEGPSILRIQQVVRGDSAAYFCASSPIGDDGTEAFFGQGTRLTVV.